A single sample gave rise to the 9 T cell receptor beta chains below, sequenced in a study of technical replicates of blood from a few donors. Using immunoSEQ multiplex PCR, the repertoire was profiled, and TCRdb retains in-frame clones only, with some absent. The sample consists of 50,000 to 75,000 clones, about 93% of them appearing once. Sequencing used PBMCs. The origin of the receptors is a human donor in good health. Some clones in this sample may be carry-over from other donors' samples.

The V and J genes are TRBV7-9 and TRBJ2-7; a weak D match, TRBD1 (7 bases). Germline lookup yields CDR1 SEHNR and CDR2 FQNEAQ (reference sequence). The CDR3 loop spans 14 amino acids. The V end lost 3 bases, the J end lost 3 bases, and 12 bases lay between the germline ends. The DNA of the CDR3 is TGTGCCAGCAGCTTTAACCAGGGGGGCTACGAGCAGTACTTC. This gives the protein CASSFNQGGYEQYF.

J is TRBJ1-6 and V is TRBV5-4, with D uncertain. Between the trimmed V and J ends, which lost 2 bases and 5 bases, there was a span of 14 bases. The V gene's germline CDR1 is SGHNT and CDR2 YYREEE (reference sequence). This CDR3 is 16 amino acids long. The CDR3 sequence is CASSFGGPRNNSPLHF. The CDR3 DNA reads as TGTGCCAGCAGCTTTGGAGGGCCAAGGAATAATTCACCCCTCCACTTT.

V gene TRBV2 combines with J gene TRBJ2-5, with a possible D match to TRBD2 (6 bases). The V gene's germline CDR1 is SNHLY and CDR2 FYNNEI. This CDR3 spans 12 amino acids. V lost 6 bases to trimming and J lost 4 bases, with 9 bases between them. CDR3 sequence: CASRSGSETQYF. The DNA for the CDR3 is TGTGCCAGCAGGAGCGGGTCAGAGACCCAGTACTTC. The full variable domain, in which reference TRBV2 and TRBJ2-5 provide the parts outside the CDR3, is EPEVTQTPSHQVTQMGQEVILRCVPISNHLYFYWYRQILGQKVEFLVSFYNNEISEKSEIFDDQFSVERPDGSNFTLKIRSTKLEDSAMYFCASRSGSETQYFGPGTRLLVL.

DNA for the CDR3: TGTGCCAGCAGCTCTGGACTAGCGGAGGCGGCCTACAATGAGCAGTTCTTC. Protein sequence: CASSSGLAEAAYNEQFF. This sequence joins TRBV7-8 and TRBJ2-1, with 10 bases aligning to TRBD2. This CDR3 spans 17 amino acids. CDR1 is SGHVS, CDR2 FQNEAQ, per germline. Trimming at V came to 4 bases and at J to 2 bases, leaving 8 bases not matched to a gene.

The chain is built from TRBV25-1 and TRBJ1-2; TRBD1 matches at 11 bases. Germline V gives CDR1 MGHDK, CDR2 SYGVNS. Trimming took 7 bases from V and 5 from J; bases not matched to a gene: 12. The CDR3 loop spans 16 amino acids. CDR3 coding DNA: TGTGCCAGCACCCCGGTTGGGACAGGGGGACGGTATGGCTACACCTTC. Translating gives CASTPVGTGGRYGYTF.

The chain uses TRBV18 and TRBJ2-7, with 9 bases aligning to TRBD1. Germline CDR1 KGHSH, CDR2 LQKENI. Unmatched junction bases numbered 5, after V lost 8 bases and J lost 3 bases. CDR3 length equals 13 residues. In nucleotides, the CDR3 is TGTGCCAGCCTACAGGGGGCTGGCTACGAGCAGTACTTC. It yields the protein CASLQGAGYEQYF.

The rearrangement uses TRBV16 and TRBJ2-7; 9 bases fit TRBD2. The ends lost 0 bases at V and 3 bases at J; junction bases unmatched: 3. This CDR3 comprises 15 residues. In germline, CDR1 is KGHSY, CDR2 FQNENV. The CDR3 region has the DNA TGTGCCAGCAGCCAATCCCTAGCGGGGAGCTACGAGCAGTACTTC. Translated, it gives CASSQSLAGSYEQYF.

The rearrangement uses TRBV7-9 and TRBJ1-2, with 7 bases identical to TRBD1. The germline V gene has CDR1 SEHNR and CDR2 FQNEAQ (reference sequence). After removal of 5 bases from V and 0 bases from J, the junction contained 9 bases not matched to a gene. This CDR3 comprises 16 residues. The DNA of the CDR3 is TGTGCCAGCAGCGAACAGGGGAGATACGCTAACTATGGCTACACCTTC. Protein: CASSEQGRYANYGYTF.

V is TRBV5-1 and J is TRBJ1-1; D call uncertain. This CDR3 region has 15 residues. The ends were cut back, 2 bases at V and 0 bases at J, with 11 bases in the middle. The V gene's germline CDR1 is SGHRS and CDR2 YFSETQ. Here the CDR3 reads CASSFGWGVNTEAFF. The CDR3 DNA sequence: TGCGCCAGCAGCTTCGGATGGGGAGTGAACACTGAAGCTTTCTTT.